In this sample, the clone carrying this T cell receptor (beta chain) turned up a few times. V gave up 7 bases and J gave up 7 bases; unmatched junction bases: 6. The CDR3 runs to 13 residues. Germline assignment: CDR1 MNHEY and CDR2 SVGAGI. The sample originates from a study of blood T cell repertoires in COVID-19. In the study overall: Acute and convalescent COVID-19 specimens originated in the United States, Italy and Spain. T cells, B-cell-depleted T cells, or PBMCs supplied cDNA or gDNA.

How the authors handled the data: Amplification with reference gene primers provided the estimates of nucleated cell counts. Produced via immunoSEQ multiplex PCR; TCRdb's table is partial and in-frame only. That table supplies the V and J calls and clone size; D and trimming were determined from the DNA. The sample lists roughly 80,000 clones; more than 65% were seen once. The chain couples TRBV6-5 to TRBJ1-2; 10 bases are a match to TRBD1. Sequenced: peripheral blood. This TCR derives from a man older than 75 with acute or convalescent COVID-19. CDR3 DNA: TGTGCCAGCACCGACAGGGGGCAGGGTGGCTACACCTTC. Protein product: CASTDRGQGGYTF.